The 29 T cell receptor beta chains presented below share a single source sample, sequenced in a study of OX40 agonist ivuxolimab in advanced cancers. The assay was immunoSEQ multiplex PCR, and TCRdb's table has in-frame clones only and misses some. This table holds 40,000 to 60,000 clones, roughly 91% found once. Sequencing was performed on CD4+ or CD8+ T cells sorted from blood, taken in a trial of the OX40 agonist ivuxolimab. These TCRs come from an adult with an advanced solid tumor such as melanoma, head and neck, liver or kidney cancer.

The V and J genes are TRBV11-1 and TRBJ2-3, with D unresolved. Germline assignment: CDR1 SGHAT and CDR2 FQDESV (reference sequence). Trimming took off 4 bases at V and 0 bases at J, with 5 bases between the two ends. The CDR3 extends over 13 amino acids. CDR3 bases: TGTGCCAGCAGCTACGGAAGCACAGATACGCAGTATTTT. Its translation is CASSYGSTDTQYF. The entire variable domain, with the rest obtained from reference TRBV11-1 and TRBJ2-3, is as follows: EAEVAQSPRYKITEKSQAVAFWCDPISGHATLYWYRQILGQGPELLVQFQDESVVDDSQLPKDRFSAERLKGVDSTLKIQPAELGDSAMYLCASSYGSTDTQYFGPGTRLTVL.

This chain joins TRBV6-5 and TRBJ1-1; 7 positions agree with TRBD1. V lost 5 bases to trimming and J lost 1 base; unmatched junction nucleotides: 4. CDR3 length: 14 amino acids. The V gene's germline CDR1 is MNHEY and CDR2 SVGAGI. DNA for the CDR3: TGTGCCAGCAGTCACAGGGGTTGGAACACTGAAGCTTTCTTT. Protein sequence: CASSHRGWNTEAFF.

This sequence joins TRBV5-5 and TRBJ1-1, with 7 bases aligning to TRBD1. With V trimmed by 4 bases and J by 7 bases, 13 bases remained unmatched. Germline CDR1 and CDR2: SGHKS and YYEKEE (reference sequence). The CDR3 has 15 residues. CDR3 nucleotide sequence: TGTGCCAGCAGCCTGAGGCCAGGGGGTTTTGATGAAGCTTTCTTT. It specifies CASSLRPGGFDEAFF.

The sample holds one count of this clone. The chain combines TRBV27 with TRBJ1-6; D call uncertain. The germline V and J ends were trimmed by 3 bases and 7 bases, with 7 bases remaining between them. The CDR3 has 13 amino acids. Germline CDR1 is MNHEY and CDR2 is SMNVEV (reference sequence). Here the CDR3 reads CASSLNSNSPLHF. The CDR3 DNA reads as TGTGCCAGCAGTTTGAACAGCAATTCACCCCTCCACTTT.

The chain couples TRBV5-1 to TRBJ2-1; D possibly corresponds to TRBD1 (6 bases). V lost 4 bases, J lost 4 bases, and 24 bases lay in between. Germline values: CDR1 SGHRS, CDR2 YFSETQ. The CDR3 runs 18 residues. The CDR3 here is CASSRRVGQKTLYNEQFF. CDR3 nucleotides: TGCGCCAGCAGCAGGCGCGTGGGACAAAAAACCCTTTACAATGAGCAGTTCTTC.

The chain is built from TRBV10-3 and TRBJ2-2, with D unresolved. Germline V lookup: CDR1 ENHRY, CDR2 SYGVKD. The CDR3 extends over 14 amino acids. The V end was cut by 3 bases, the J end by 2 bases, with 7 bases between. The DNA of the CDR3 is TGTGCCATCAGTGATTGGGCTAACACCGGGGAGCTGTTTTTT. It translates to CAISDWANTGELFF.

V gene TRBV2 combines with J gene TRBJ2-4, with TRBD1 matching over 10 bases. The CDR3 runs to 13 residues. Germline loops: CDR1 SNHLY, CDR2 FYNNEI. J was trimmed by 5 bases and V by 6 bases; bases with no gene match: 1. This CDR3 is CASRGQGENIQYF. CDR3 sequence (DNA): TGTGCCAGCAGAGGACAGGGGGAAAACATTCAGTACTTC. Filled out from reference TRBV2 and TRBJ2-4, the complete variable domain reads EPEVTQTPSHQVTQMGQEVILRCVPISNHLYFYWYRQILGQKVEFLVSFYNNEISEKSEIFDDQFSVERPDGSNFTLKIRSTKLEDSAMYFCASRGQGENIQYFGAGTRLSVL.

The chain uses TRBV11-2 and TRBJ2-1, with D possibly matching TRBD1 (5 bases). Germline V gene lookup returns CDR1 SGHAT and CDR2 FQNNGV. V shed 4 bases and J shed 6 bases, with 10 bases lying between them. This CDR3 region has 13 residues. In nucleotides, the CDR3 is TGTGCCAGCAGCTATTTTGGGGCCAATGAGCAGTTCTTC. This translates into CASSYFGANEQFF. The full variable domain, in which reference TRBV11-2 and TRBJ2-1 provide the parts outside the CDR3, is EAGVAQSPRYKIIEKRQSVAFWCNPISGHATLYWYQQILGQGPKLLIQFQNNGVVDDSQLPKDRFSAERLKGVDSTLKIQPAKLEDSAVYLCASSYFGANEQFFGPGTRLTVL.

The genes are TRBV6-6 and TRBJ2-3; 11 positions agree with TRBD2. Trimming cost V 7 bases and J 5 bases; bases outside gene matches: 8. The CDR3 is 15 amino acids. The germline gives CDR1 MNHNY, CDR2 SVGAGI (reference sequence). The CDR3 region has the DNA TGTGCCAGCAAAATAGCGGGGGGGCAAGGAGATACGCAGTATTTT. Protein: CASKIAGGQGDTQYF.

The rearrangement uses TRBV11-1 and TRBJ2-5; the D is unclear. The DNA end lines up better with TRBJ2-7; the J call may be wrong. Germline V lookup: CDR1 SGHAT, CDR2 FQDESV (reference sequence). The CDR3 is 11 amino acids. CDR3 coding DNA: TGTGCCAGCAGGTTTGGTGTCGAGCAGTACTTC. It encodes CASRFGVEQYF.

The chain couples TRBV28 to TRBJ1-1, with 8 bases that match TRBD1. Germline V gives CDR1 MDHEN, CDR2 SYDVKM. V lost 5 bases, J lost 4 bases, and 6 bases stayed unmatched. This CDR3 has 14 amino acids. This CDR3 is CASSVTGEGTEAFF. For the CDR3, the DNA is TGTGCCAGCAGTGTGACAGGGGAAGGCACTGAAGCTTTCTTT.

The CDR3 here is CASSFLTGPDEKLFF. The CDR3 region has the DNA TGTGCCAGCAGTTTCTTAACAGGACCGGATGAAAAACTGTTTTTT. The rearrangement uses TRBV28 and TRBJ1-4; D perhaps matches TRBD1 (5 bases). Trimming removed 3 bases from V and 6 bases from J, with 14 bases in between. The CDR3 is 15 residues long. The germline CDR1 and CDR2 sequences are MDHEN and SYDVKM.

The rearrangement uses TRBV2 and TRBJ2-7; TRBD2 is a possible D gene (7 bases). The CDR3 contains 15 residues. The V and J ends lost 3 bases and 1 base respectively, with 13 bases between them. The V gene's germline CDR1 is SNHLY and CDR2 FYNNEI. The CDR3 spells CASSEGGARSYEQYF. The CDR3 bases are TGTGCCAGCAGTGAGGGGGGGGCCAGGTCCTACGAGCAGTACTTC.

J is TRBJ2-7 and V is TRBV7-3, with no clear D. The CDR3 consists of 10 residues. The germline V gene encodes CDR1 SGHTA and CDR2 FQGTGA. Trimming pared 1 base from V and 8 bases from J, leaving 3 bases between. The DNA of the CDR3 is TGTGCCAGCAGCTTAATCAAGCAGTACTTC. This encodes CASSLIKQYF.

J is TRBJ2-1 and V is TRBV18, with 11 nucleotides matching TRBD2. Looked up from germline, CDR1 is KGHSH and CDR2 is LQKENI. The junction had 0 bases not matched to a gene; V was cut back by 3 bases and J by 5 bases. This CDR3 is built from 14 residues. CDR3 amino acids: CASSPGLADNEQFF. The CDR3 bases are TGTGCCAGCTCACCGGGACTAGCGGACAATGAGCAGTTCTTC.

This clone was seen only once. The junction does not match germline at one end; this may be a read error. The chain links TRBV7-7 to TRBJ2-5, with 12 bases identical to TRBD1. Germline V gene sequence: CDR1 SSHAT, CDR2 FNYEAQ (reference sequence). This CDR3 has 15 amino acids. In nucleotides, the CDR3 is TGTGCTAGCAGCCCCGGGACAGGGGGCGGAGAGACCCAGTACTTC. Translated: CASSPGTGGGETQYF. Complete variable domain (other parts from reference TRBV7-7 and TRBJ2-5): GAGVSQSPRYKVTKRGQDVTLRCDPISSHATLYWYQQALGQGPEFLTYFNYEAQPDKSGLPSDRFSAERPEGSISTLTIQRTEQRDSAMYRCASSPGTGGGETQYFGPGTRLLVL.

The gene calls are TRBV13 and TRBJ2-3, with 14 positions matching TRBD2. The CDR3 has 17 amino acids. The junction had 10 bases not matched to a gene; V was cut back by 5 bases and J by 6 bases. The germline gives CDR1 PRHDT, CDR2 FYEKMQ (reference sequence). The CDR3, as DNA: TGTGCCAGCAGCGCCAGGACTAGCGGGGGGCCGCCCGATACGCAGTATTTT. This gives the protein CASSARTSGGPPDTQYF.

The V call is TRBV18, the J call TRBJ2-4; no clear D gene. This CDR3 has 13 residues. Between the trimmed V and J ends, which lost 0 bases and 4 bases, there was a span of 4 bases. From germline, CDR1 is KGHSH and CDR2 LQKENI. CDR3 loop: CASSPPGKNIQYF. Here the CDR3 DNA reads TGTGCCAGCTCACCACCGGGGAAAAACATTCAGTACTTC.

The chain links TRBV4-1 to TRBJ2-5; TRBD2 aligns across 15 bases. The length of the CDR3 is 16 residues. V was clipped by 4 bases and J by 5 bases; unmatched bases: 5. Germline CDR1 is MGHRA and CDR2 is YSYEKL. CDR3 in amino acids: CASSPQGTSGGETQYF. CDR3 bases: TGCGCCAGCAGCCCGCAGGGGACTAGCGGGGGGGAGACCCAGTACTTC.

By proportion, this clone is large. The J gene is TRBJ1-3, the V gene TRBV4-1; no clear D. Trimming pared 0 bases from V and 0 bases from J, leaving 9 bases between. The CDR3 has 16 residues. Germline V gives CDR1 MGHRA, CDR2 YSYEKL. The CDR3 nucleotides read TGCGCCAGCAGCCAAGAACCGGGGATCTCTGGAAACACCATATATTTT. It yields the protein CASSQEPGISGNTIYF.

The chain uses TRBV7-3 and TRBJ2-1; D might be TRBD1 (6 bases). V dropped 5 bases and J dropped 6 bases, with 8 bases sitting between them. Germline lookup yields CDR1 SGHTA and CDR2 FQGTGA. This CDR3 contains 12 residues. The CDR3 protein is CASSQDSNEQFF. DNA of the CDR3: TGTGCCAGCAGCCAGGACAGCAATGAGCAGTTCTTC.

This clone appeared a few times. V usage is TRBV27 and J usage is TRBJ1-2; TRBD1 matches at 9 bases. The CDR3 has 14 amino acids. With 8 bases clipped from V and 2 bases from J, the junction kept 6 bases outside the gene matches. CDR1 is MNHEY and CDR2 is SMNVEV in the germline V gene (reference sequence). CDR3 sequence: CASRAGQGNYGYTF. In DNA, the CDR3 is TGTGCCAGCCGTGCCGGACAGGGGAACTATGGCTACACCTTC.

J is TRBJ1-3 and V is TRBV5-6; D not certain. Germline V CDR1 and CDR2: SGHDT, YYEEEE. The CDR3 is 15 residues long. The ends were cut back, 2 bases at V and 2 bases at J, with 11 bases in the middle. CDR3 region: CASSFMSSPGNTIYF. The DNA for the CDR3 is TGTGCCAGCAGCTTCATGTCTAGCCCTGGAAACACCATATATTTT.

In its sample, this clone was seen once. The rearrangement uses TRBV27 and TRBJ2-3; 8 bases line up with TRBD2. Per germline, CDR1 MNHEY and CDR2 SMNVEV (reference sequence). The CDR3 is 17 residues long. After removal of 2 bases from V and 3 bases from J, the junction contained 10 bases not matched to a gene. CDR3 protein: CASSLRGGGKATDTQYF. The CDR3 DNA reads as TGTGCCAGCAGTTTACGGGGCGGGGGGAAGGCGACAGATACGCAGTATTTT.

This rearrangement joins TRBV9 to TRBJ1-3; 12 nucleotides agree with TRBD1. The CDR3 sequence is 17 residues long. The germline V gene encodes CDR1 SGDLS and CDR2 YYNGEE. Trimming cost V 0 bases and J 4 bases; bases outside gene matches: 5. The CDR3 nucleotides are TGTGCCAGCAGCGTAGCCAGGGACAGGGGGCAGGGAAACACCATATATTTT. Its translation: CASSVARDRGQGNTIYF.

The rearrangement joins TRBV5-1 to TRBJ2-3; TRBD2 might be the D (5 bases). The ends were cut back, 4 bases at V and 2 bases at J, with 14 bases in the middle. The CDR3 covers 15 residues. Looked up from germline, CDR1 is SGHRS and CDR2 is YFSETQ. CDR3 nucleotides: TGCGCCAGCAGCGCGGACGACTATCTCACAGATACGCAGTATTTT. This translates into CASSADDYLTDTQYF. The entire variable domain, with the rest obtained from reference TRBV5-1 and TRBJ2-3, is as follows: KAGVTQTPRYLIKTRGQQVTLSCSPISGHRSVSWYQQTPGQGLQFLFEYFSETQRNKGNFPGRFSGRQFSNSRSEMNVSTLELGDSALYLCASSADDYLTDTQYFGPGTRLTVL.

The chain employs TRBV11-2 and TRBJ2-7, with D perhaps assigned TRBD1 or TRBD2 (5 bases each). This CDR3 region has 14 residues. Trimming cost V 4 bases and J 2 bases, with 12 bases left between them. Germline V CDR1 and CDR2: SGHAT, FQNNGV. The CDR3 here is CASSWGSPAYEQYV. The CDR3 DNA reads as TGTGCCAGCAGCTGGGGGTCACCTGCCTACGAGCAGTACGTC.

The chain combines TRBV6-5 with TRBJ1-2; D is undetermined. Germline assignment: CDR1 MNHEY and CDR2 SVGAGI. This CDR3 is built from 12 residues. The V gene lost 2 bases and the J gene lost 10 bases, with 11 bases spanning the gap. CDR3 coding DNA: TGTGCCAGCAGTTACCCGGACGGAGTCTACACCTTC. Its protein product is CASSYPDGVYTF.

V usage is TRBV5-1 and J usage is TRBJ2-3; D not certain. Trimming left V 1 base short and J 5 bases short, with 8 bases between. CDR1 SGHRS and CDR2 YFSETQ come from the germline V gene. The CDR3 loop spans 13 amino acids. The CDR3: CASSLSAVDTQYF. The CDR3 DNA reads TGCGCCAGCAGCTTGAGCGCAGTAGATACGCAGTATTTT. The full variable domain, its missing parts supplied by reference TRBV5-1 and TRBJ2-3, is KAGVTQTPRYLIKTRGQQVTLSCSPISGHRSVSWYQQTPGQGLQFLFEYFSETQRNKGNFPGRFSGRQFSNSRSEMNVSTLELGDSALYLCASSLSAVDTQYFGPGTRLTVL.